This TCR beta chain was obtained from a study of radiation and T cells in renal cell carcinoma. This clone was found a few times. Described treatment: treatment-naive control, cytoreductive nephrectomy. The CDR3 runs to 16 residues. CDR1 is LNHDA and CDR2 is SQIVND in the germline V gene (reference sequence). The ends were cut back, 0 bases at V and 6 bases at J, with 16 bases in the middle. This table comes from immunoSEQ multiplex PCR, and its TCRdb copy is limited to in-frame clones, with some not included. There are 14,000 or so clones in the sample; roughly three fifths occur only once, and 10% to 15% lies in the top ten.

This sample comprised tumor tissue, obtained from a patient whose treatment was nephrectomy without radiotherapy. The TCR comes from a man aged 50 or older with renal cell carcinoma. The chain employs TRBV19 and TRBJ2-3; D is perhaps TRBD1 or TRBD2 (5 bases each). CDR3 DNA: TGTGCCAGTAGTATAGATTTTTCCGGGGCCAGGGATACGCAGTATTTT. The encoded protein is CASSIDFSGARDTQYF.